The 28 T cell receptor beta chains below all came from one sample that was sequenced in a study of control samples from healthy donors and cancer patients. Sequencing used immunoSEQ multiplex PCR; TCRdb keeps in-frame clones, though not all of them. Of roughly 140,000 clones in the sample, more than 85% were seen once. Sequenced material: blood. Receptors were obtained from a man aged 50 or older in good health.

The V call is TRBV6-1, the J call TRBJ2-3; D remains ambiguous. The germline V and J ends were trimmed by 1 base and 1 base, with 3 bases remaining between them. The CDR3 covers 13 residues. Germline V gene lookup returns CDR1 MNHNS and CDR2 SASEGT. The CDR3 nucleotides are TGTGCCAGCAGTGAAGTACGCACAGATACGCAGTATTTT. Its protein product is CASSEVRTDTQYF.

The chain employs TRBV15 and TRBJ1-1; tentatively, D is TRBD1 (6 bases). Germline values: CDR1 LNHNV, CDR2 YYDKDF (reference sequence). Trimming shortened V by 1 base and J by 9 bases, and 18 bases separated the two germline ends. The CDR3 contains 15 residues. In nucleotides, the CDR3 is TGTGCCACCAGCAGAGGGGGTGAGGGGGAGAGACAAGCTTTCTTT. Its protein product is CATSRGGEGERQAFF.

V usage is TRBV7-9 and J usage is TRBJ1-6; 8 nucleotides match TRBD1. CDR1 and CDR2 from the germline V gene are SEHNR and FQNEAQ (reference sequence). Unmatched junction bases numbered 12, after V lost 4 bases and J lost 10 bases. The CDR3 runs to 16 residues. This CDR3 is CASSYKPGQASSPLHF. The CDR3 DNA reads TGTGCCAGCAGCTATAAACCGGGACAGGCATCCTCACCCCTCCACTTT. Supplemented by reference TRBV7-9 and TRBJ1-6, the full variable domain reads DTGVSQNPRHKITKRGQNVTFRCDPISEHNRLYWYRQTLGQGPEFLTYFQNEAQLEKSRLLSDRFSAERPKGSFSTLEIQRTEQGDSAMYLCASSYKPGQASSPLHFGNGTRLTVT.

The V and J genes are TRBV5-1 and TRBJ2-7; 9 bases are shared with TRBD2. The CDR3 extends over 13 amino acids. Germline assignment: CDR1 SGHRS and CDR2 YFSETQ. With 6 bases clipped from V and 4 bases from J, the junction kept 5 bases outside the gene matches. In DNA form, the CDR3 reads TGCGCCAGCACTCCGACTAGCGGTTACGAGCAGTACTTC. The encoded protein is CASTPTSGYEQYF.

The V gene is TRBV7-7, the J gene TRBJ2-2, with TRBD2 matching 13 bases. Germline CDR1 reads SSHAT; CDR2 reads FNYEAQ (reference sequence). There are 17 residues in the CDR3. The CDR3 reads CASARTSGSGNTGELFF. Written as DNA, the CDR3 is TGTGCTAGCGCAAGGACTAGCGGGAGCGGTAACACCGGGGAGCTGTTTTTT.

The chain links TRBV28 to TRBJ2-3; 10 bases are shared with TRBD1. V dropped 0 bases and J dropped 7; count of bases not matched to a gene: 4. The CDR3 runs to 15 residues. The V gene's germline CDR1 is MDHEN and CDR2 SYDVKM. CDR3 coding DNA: TGTGCCAGCAGTTTATGGACAGGGGGCGTAAATACGCAGTATTTT. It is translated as CASSLWTGGVNTQYF.

CDR3 protein: CASSLWGTAEAFF. The CDR3 coding sequence is TGTGCCAGCAGCCTGTGGGGGACTGCTGAAGCTTTCTTT. This chain joins TRBV5-4 and TRBJ1-1, with D maybe TRBD1 (5 bases). The CDR3 consists of 13 residues. Germline loops: CDR1 SGHNT, CDR2 YYREEE (reference sequence). Trimming removed 4 bases from V and 6 bases from J, with 13 bases in between.

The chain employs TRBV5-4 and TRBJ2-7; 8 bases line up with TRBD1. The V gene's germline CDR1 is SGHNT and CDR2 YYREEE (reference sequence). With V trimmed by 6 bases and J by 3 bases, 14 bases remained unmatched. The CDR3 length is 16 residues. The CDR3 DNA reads TGTGCCAGCACCTACGGCTTGACAGGGGCGGACTACGAGCAGTACTTC. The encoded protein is CASTYGLTGADYEQYF.

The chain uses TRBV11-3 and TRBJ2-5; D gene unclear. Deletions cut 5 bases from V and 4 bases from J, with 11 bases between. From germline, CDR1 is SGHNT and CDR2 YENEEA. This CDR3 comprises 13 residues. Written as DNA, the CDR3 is TGTGCCAGCAGCCTAAATCTGGCAGAGACCCAGTACTTC. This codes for CASSLNLAETQYF.

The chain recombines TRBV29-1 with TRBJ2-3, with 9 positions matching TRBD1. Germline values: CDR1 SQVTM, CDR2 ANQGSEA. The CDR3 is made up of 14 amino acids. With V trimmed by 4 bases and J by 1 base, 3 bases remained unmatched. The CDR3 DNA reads TGCAGCGTTGGGACAGGGGTTGGCACAGATACGCAGTATTTT. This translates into CSVGTGVGTDTQYF.

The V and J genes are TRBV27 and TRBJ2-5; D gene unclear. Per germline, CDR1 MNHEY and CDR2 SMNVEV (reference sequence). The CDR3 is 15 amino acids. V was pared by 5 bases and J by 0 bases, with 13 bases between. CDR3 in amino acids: CASSPGRSYQETQYF. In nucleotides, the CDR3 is TGTGCCAGCAGTCCTGGGCGGTCGTACCAAGAGACCCAGTACTTC.

The CDR3 spells CASSDLLAGGPIDTQYF. CDR3 bases: TGTGCCAGTAGTGATCTCCTAGCGGGAGGGCCAATAGATACGCAGTATTTT. The V and J genes are TRBV19 and TRBJ2-3, with 12 bases matching TRBD2. This CDR3 is 17 amino acids long. Germline CDR1 LNHDA, CDR2 SQIVND (reference sequence). The V segment lost 5 bases and the J segment 5 bases; nucleotides outside the gene matches: 11.

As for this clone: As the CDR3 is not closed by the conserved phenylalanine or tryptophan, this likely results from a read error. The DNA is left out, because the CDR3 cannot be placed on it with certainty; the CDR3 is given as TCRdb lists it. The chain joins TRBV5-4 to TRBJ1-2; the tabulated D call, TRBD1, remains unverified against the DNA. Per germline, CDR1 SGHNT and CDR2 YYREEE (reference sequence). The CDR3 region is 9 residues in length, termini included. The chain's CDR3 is CASSFGRGS.

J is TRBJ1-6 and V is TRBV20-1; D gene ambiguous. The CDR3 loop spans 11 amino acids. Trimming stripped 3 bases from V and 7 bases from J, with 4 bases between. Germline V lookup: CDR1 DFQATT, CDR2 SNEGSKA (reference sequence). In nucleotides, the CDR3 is TGCAGTGCTAGTAGCAATTCACCCCTCCACTTT. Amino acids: CSASSNSPLHF.

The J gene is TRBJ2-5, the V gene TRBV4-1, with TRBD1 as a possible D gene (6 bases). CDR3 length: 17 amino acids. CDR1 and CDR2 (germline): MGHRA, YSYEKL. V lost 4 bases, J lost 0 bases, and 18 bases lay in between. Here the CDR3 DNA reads TGCGCCAGCAGCCCCGGACAGAACGCTTGGTACCAAGAGACCCAGTACTTC. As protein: CASSPGQNAWYQETQYF.

This CDR3 is CASITSRTGSYYEQYF. The CDR3 bases are TGTGCCAGCATTACGTCCAGGACAGGATCTTATTACGAGCAGTACTTC. The chain has TRBV7-9 and TRBJ2-7, with TRBD1 matching 7 bases. Per the germline V gene, CDR1 is SEHNR and CDR2 is FQNEAQ (reference sequence). V lost 7 bases, J lost 4 bases, and 16 bases stayed unmatched. The CDR3 is 16 amino acids.

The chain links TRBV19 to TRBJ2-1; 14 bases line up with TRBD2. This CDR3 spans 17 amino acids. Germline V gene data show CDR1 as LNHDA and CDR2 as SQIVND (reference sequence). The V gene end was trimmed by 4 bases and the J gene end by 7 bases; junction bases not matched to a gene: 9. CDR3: CASSTPLTSGRENEQFF. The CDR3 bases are TGTGCCAGTAGTACTCCCCTGACTAGCGGGAGGGAAAATGAGCAGTTCTTC.

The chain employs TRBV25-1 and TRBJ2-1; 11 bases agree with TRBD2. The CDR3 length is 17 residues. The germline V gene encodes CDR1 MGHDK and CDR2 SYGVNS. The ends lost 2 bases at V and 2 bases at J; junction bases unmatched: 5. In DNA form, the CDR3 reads TGTGCCAGCAGTGAAGGCCTACTAGCGGGAGCCTACAATGAGCAGTTCTTC. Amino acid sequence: CASSEGLLAGAYNEQFF.

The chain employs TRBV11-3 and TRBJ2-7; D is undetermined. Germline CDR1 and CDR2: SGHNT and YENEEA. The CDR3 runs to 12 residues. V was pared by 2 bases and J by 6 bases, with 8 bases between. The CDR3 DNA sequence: TGTGCCAGCAGCTTAAACAAGGGCGAGCAGTACTTC. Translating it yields CASSLNKGEQYF.

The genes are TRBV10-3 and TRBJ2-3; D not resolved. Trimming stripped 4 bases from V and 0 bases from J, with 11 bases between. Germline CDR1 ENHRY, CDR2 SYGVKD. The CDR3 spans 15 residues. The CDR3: CAISGGRISTDTQYF. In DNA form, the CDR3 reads TGTGCCATCAGTGGGGGTAGAATTAGCACAGATACGCAGTATTTT.

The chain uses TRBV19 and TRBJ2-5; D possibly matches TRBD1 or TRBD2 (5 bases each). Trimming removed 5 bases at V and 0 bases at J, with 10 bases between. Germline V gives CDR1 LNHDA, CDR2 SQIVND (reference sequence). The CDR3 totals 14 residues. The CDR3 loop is CASSVGRYQETQYF. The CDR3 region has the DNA TGTGCCAGTAGTGTGGGACGCTACCAAGAGACCCAGTACTTC.

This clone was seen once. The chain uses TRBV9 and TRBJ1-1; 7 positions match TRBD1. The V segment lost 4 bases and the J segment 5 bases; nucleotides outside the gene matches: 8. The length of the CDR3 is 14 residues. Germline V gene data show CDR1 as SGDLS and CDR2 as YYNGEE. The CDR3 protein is CASSTRQGGTEAFF. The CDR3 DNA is TGTGCCAGCAGCACCCGACAGGGAGGGACTGAAGCTTTCTTT.

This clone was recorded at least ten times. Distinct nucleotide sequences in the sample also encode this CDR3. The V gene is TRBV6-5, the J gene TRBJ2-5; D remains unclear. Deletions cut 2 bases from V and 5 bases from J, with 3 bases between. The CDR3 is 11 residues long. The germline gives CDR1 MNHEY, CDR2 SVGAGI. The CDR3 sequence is CASSYGETQYF. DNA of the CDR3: TGTGCCAGCAGTTACGGGGAGACCCAGTACTTC.

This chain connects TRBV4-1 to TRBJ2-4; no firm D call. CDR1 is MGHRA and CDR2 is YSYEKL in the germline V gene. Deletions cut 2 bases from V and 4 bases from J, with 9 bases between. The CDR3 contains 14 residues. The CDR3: CASSQRTEKNIQYF. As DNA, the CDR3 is TGCGCCAGCAGCCAACGGACGGAAAAAAACATTCAGTACTTC.

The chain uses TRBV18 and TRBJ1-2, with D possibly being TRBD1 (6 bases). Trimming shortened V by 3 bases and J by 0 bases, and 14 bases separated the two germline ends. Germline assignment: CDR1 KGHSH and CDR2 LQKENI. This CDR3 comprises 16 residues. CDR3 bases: TGTGCCAGCTCACCTTCAAGGGGGTCGGCTAACTATGGCTACACCTTC. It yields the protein CASSPSRGSANYGYTF.

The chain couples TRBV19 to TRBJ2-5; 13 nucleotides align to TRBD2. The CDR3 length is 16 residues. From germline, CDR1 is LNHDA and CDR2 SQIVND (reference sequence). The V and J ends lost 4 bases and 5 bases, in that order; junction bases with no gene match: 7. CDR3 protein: CASSRGLAGSGETQYF. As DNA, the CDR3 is TGTGCCAGTAGTAGGGGACTAGCGGGATCTGGCGAGACCCAGTACTTC.

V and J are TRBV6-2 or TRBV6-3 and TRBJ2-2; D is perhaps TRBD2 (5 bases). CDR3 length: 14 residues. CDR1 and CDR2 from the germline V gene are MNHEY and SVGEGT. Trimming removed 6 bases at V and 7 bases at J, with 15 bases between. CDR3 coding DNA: TGTGCCAGCAGCCGAGGGCAAGTACTCGGGGAGCTGTTTTTT. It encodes CASSRGQVLGELFF.

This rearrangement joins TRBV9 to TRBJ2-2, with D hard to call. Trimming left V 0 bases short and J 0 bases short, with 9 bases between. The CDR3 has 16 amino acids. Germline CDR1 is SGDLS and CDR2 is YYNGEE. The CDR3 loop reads CASSVDAGANTGELFF. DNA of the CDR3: TGTGCCAGCAGCGTAGATGCAGGAGCGAACACCGGGGAGCTGTTTTTT.